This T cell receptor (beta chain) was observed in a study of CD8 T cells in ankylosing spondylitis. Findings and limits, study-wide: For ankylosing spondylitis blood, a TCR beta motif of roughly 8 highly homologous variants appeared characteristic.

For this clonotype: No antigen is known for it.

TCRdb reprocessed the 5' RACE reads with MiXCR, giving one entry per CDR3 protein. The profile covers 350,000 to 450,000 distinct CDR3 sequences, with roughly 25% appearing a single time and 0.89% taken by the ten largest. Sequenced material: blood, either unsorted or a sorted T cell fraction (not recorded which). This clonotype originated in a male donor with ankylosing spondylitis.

This CDR3 reads CSVEGVLTDTQYF. CDR3 bases: TGCAGCGTTGAAGGGGTCCTCACAGATACGCAGTATTTT. The rearrangement uses TRBV29-1 and TRBJ2-3; D unclear. CDR3 length: 13 amino acids. Trimming left V 1 base short and J 2 bases short, with 7 bases between. The germline gives CDR1 SQVTM, CDR2 ANQGSEA.